The rows below give T cell receptor beta chains drawn from one sample of a study of T cell changes during pregnancy in multiple sclerosis. TCRdb's table, derived via immunoSEQ multiplex PCR, lists solely in-frame clones and lacks some. The repertoire holds over 70,000 clones, with roughly 92% as singletons. This specimen was peripheral blood, taken in the third trimester of pregnancy. The receptors were gathered from a female donor in good health, enrolled as a control in a pregnancy study. CDR3s include the opening cysteine and the closing phenylalanine or tryptophan.

CASSRLRVPSYEQYF | TRBJ2-7 | TRBV14
CASSPPGQGISSPLHF | TRBJ1-6 | TRBV5-4
CASSLGTGHTDTQYF | TRBJ2-3 | TRBV11-2
CASSVDLSGRAQETQYF | TRBJ2-5 | TRBV9
CASSRDSNYQPQHF | TRBJ1-5 | TRBV6-5
CASSPSLAGRGTDTQYF | TRBJ2-3 | TRBV4-1
CASSEGGWTTNNEQFF | TRBJ2-1 | TRBV2
CSVGGRVSYEQYF | TRBJ2-7 | TRBV29-1
CASSPLGGETVGNTIYF | TRBJ1-3 | TRBV18
CASSRSGDTEAFF | TRBJ1-1 | TRBV7-9
CASNTGTYEQYF | TRBJ2-7 | TRBV28
CASSPEGYEQFF | TRBJ2-1 | TRBV9
CASGTGSSYNSPLHF | TRBJ1-6 | TRBV6-1
CASSQDSASGTDTQYF | TRBJ2-3 | TRBV4-3
CASSLGQGIYGYTF | TRBJ1-2 | TRBV28
CSAGQGGNEQFF | TRBJ2-1 | TRBV29-1
CASSVGLAGPQETQYF | TRBJ2-5 | TRBV9
CASSPGGPTDGYTF | TRBJ1-2 | TRBV7-2
CASSGETQYF | TRBJ2-5 | TRBV7-8
CASSEHSGNTIYF | TRBJ1-3 | TRBV2
CASSLPQVLHTF | TRBJ1-2 | TRBV28
CASSQQGAPNYGYTF | TRBJ1-2 | TRBV7-2
CASSRTVNYGYTF | TRBJ1-2 | TRBV6-6
CASSPDYYNEQFF | TRBJ2-1 | TRBV27
CASSYGIGGGQPQHF | TRBJ1-5 | TRBV6-5
CASSEGGGADTQYF | TRBJ2-3 | TRBV6-4
CSVEDVTVVQFF | TRBJ2-1 | TRBV29-1
CASSFGTGTGGNEQYF | TRBJ2-7 | TRBV28